This TCR beta chain was observed in a study of blood T cells in healthy people across ages. The CDR3 is 18 residues long. Germline V lookup: CDR1 MNHEY, CDR2 SVGEGT. V gave up 0 bases and J gave up 0 bases, with 16 bases separating them. The use of a sample-barcoded 5' primer and a J-beta primer mix characterized a second PCR of about 6 to 12 cycles. Every individual sample yielded 2.5 million or more paired-end reads (each containing CDR3). TCRdb reanalysed the 5' RACE reads using MiXCR and keeps one entry per CDR3 protein. The sample yields hundreds of thousands of distinct CDR3 sequences, roughly 21% seen once. This clonotype has just a few counts.

The gene calls are TRBV6-2 or TRBV6-3 and TRBJ2-3; D unresolved. This receptor was obtained from a man in his 70s in good health. Sequencing was done on a sample of blood. CDR3: CASSYSLGRPSSTDTQYF. CDR3 nucleotide sequence: TGTGCCAGCAGTTACTCGTTGGGCAGGCCTTCAAGCACAGATACGCAGTATTTT.